This T cell receptor beta chain was captured in a study of shared clonotypes between healthy human individuals. Study context: A donor's plate count was three for CD4 naive and three for CD4 memory; CD8 naive had two and CD8 memory one.

Details on this clone: Antigen unknown.

The V gene's germline CDR1 is MNHEY and CDR2 SVGAGI. The CDR3 extends over 13 amino acids. The V end was cut by 11 bases, the J end by 4 bases, with 15 bases between. Deep-level settings were used for running the assay. Several immunoSEQ plates held equal portions of the genomic DNA taken from each subset. Sequencing used immunoSEQ multiplex PCR; TCRdb keeps in-frame clones, though not all of them. The sample lists about 1 million clones, approximately 78% seen once, with approximately 0.52% in the top ten. Broader study findings: Estimated clonotype richness was generally higher in naive than memory subsets.

The V and J genes are TRBV6-5 and TRBJ1-3; D not resolved. The receptor was isolated from a man younger than 30 in good health. Some clones in this sample may be carry-over from other donors' samples. Sequenced sample: memory CD4+ T cells from PBMCs. Sample subset: CD45RA-negative fraction. The CDR3 sequence is CASMMLAGNTIYF. The CDR3 DNA reads TGTGCCTCGATGATGTTGGCCGGAAACACCATATATTTT.